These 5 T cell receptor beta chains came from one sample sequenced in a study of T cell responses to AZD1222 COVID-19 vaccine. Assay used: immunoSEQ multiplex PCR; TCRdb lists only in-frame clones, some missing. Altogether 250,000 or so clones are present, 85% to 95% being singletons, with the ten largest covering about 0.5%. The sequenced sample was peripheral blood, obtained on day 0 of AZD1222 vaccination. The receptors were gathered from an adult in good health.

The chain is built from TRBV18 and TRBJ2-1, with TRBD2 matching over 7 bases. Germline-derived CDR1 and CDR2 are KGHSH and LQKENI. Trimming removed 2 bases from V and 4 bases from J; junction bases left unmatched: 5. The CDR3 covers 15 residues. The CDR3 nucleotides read TGTGCCAGCTCACCAGGGAGGGGCGAATACAATGAGCAGTTCTTC. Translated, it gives CASSPGRGEYNEQFF.

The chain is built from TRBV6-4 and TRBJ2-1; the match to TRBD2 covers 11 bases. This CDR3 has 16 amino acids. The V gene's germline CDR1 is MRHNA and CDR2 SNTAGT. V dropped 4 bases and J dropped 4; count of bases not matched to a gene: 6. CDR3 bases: TGTGCCAGCAGTGCCCTCCTAGCGGGAGGTTACAATGAGCAGTTCTTC. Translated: CASSALLAGGYNEQFF.

Written as DNA, the CDR3 is TGCGCCAGCAGCTTGGAAGGGACAGGGGACATCGAAGAGTACTTC. Translated: CASSLEGTGDIEEYF. This chain joins TRBV5-1 and TRBJ2-7; 10 bases line up with TRBD1. Germline V gene data show CDR1 as SGHRS and CDR2 as YFSETQ. V lost 0 bases and J lost 11; bases outside the gene matches: 11. The CDR3 totals 15 residues.

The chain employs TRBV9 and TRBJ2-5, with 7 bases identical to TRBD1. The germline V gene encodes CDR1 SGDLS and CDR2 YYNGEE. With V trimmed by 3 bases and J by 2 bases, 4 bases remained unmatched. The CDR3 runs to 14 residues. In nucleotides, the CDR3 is TGTGCCAGCAGCGGGGGGACAGAACAAGAGACCCAGTACTTC. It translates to CASSGGTEQETQYF.

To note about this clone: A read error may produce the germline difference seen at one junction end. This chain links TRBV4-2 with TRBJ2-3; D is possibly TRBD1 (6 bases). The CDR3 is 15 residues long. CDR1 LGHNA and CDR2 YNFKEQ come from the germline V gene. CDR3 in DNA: TGTGCCAGCAGCCAAGAGCGCAGGACAGATACCCCTATTGGTTTT. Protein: CASSQERRTDTPIGF.